This record looks at one T cell receptor (beta chain) sequence and its context. The target of this receptor is not known. Nothing much larger sits one base from this clone, and base qualities are not available. The trim is 2 bases for V and 6 bases for J, with a gap of 15 bases between the germline ends. CDR1 and CDR2, looked up from the germline V gene (reference sequence), are SGHNT and YYREEE. Measured from the cysteine to the phenylalanine, the CDR3 is 15 residues long. This entry keeps only the CDR3 DNA: 45 bases, framed from base 1. The immunoSEQ hsTCRB v3.0 assay was used at survey level resolution to sequence the TRB variable region. The target sequencing depth for TRB was about 40,000-50,000 T-cell genomes per sample. Pooled TRB libraries were sequenced on an Illumina MiSeq with a v3 150-cycle kit. The study's own analysis went as follows. Analysis of repertoires was carried out in R inside a reproducible Nextflow workflow spanning QC, data transformation and analysis. LymphoSeq2, an R package for exploring AIRR-Seq data, was used to implement the custom analyses. After excluding several samples that yielded fewer than 5000 total TRB sequences, under 200 HIV repertoires remained for analysis. Among the 180 to 200 HIV repertoires that were kept, roughly 58 were collected before ART initiation and over 120 were collected after ART initiation. Repertoires were downsampled to 5000 TRB nucleotide sequences, with summary statistics averaged over 100 downsampling iterations. The analysis kept only TRB sequences whose CDR3 regions were at least seven amino acids long. Two measures captured diversity: a Shannon entropy-derived clonality score and the Gini coefficient. In repertoire networks, the top 5000 CDR3 amino acid sequences were linked whenever an edit distance of one separated two sequences. For TRB CDR3 amino acid sequences, antigen specificity groups and MHC restriction were predicted with GLIPH2. Known CMV, EBV, HIV or tissue antigen associations were flagged by matching CDR3 amino acid sequences against VDJdb and McPAS-TCR. Pre-ART, post-ART and control groups were compared with Wilcoxon signed-rank tests and Holm-Bonferroni correction. The table comes from immuneACCESS by way of TCRdb, which keeps in-frame sequences with V and J called. Part of the clones is missing from these tables; in studies checked, under half for an unresolved V gene and the rest for unknown reasons. V and J calls and clone size come straight from that table; D and trimming were deduced from the DNA. This sample has about 12,000 clones in its table, and roughly 80% of those were observed once. The top ten clones comprise around 10% of the sample.

This specimen belongs to a study of long-term antiretroviral therapy in people with HIV (dated by TCRdb to about 2022). As for the study more broadly: The earliest samples were collected about a decade before the 2015 WHO recommendation for immediate ART, when ART was typically delayed until CD4 counts fell. A retrospective serial study tested whether changes in peripheral blood TRB repertoire composition and diversity were associated with ART initiation and durable HIV suppression. A total of roughly 200 cryopreserved PBMC samples came from a few dozen adults with confirmed HIV infection and were collected serially over a mean of about six years (range 1-12). Of the roughly 30 participants with HIV, ten to eleven were female. Test extractions of a monoclonal T-cell line alongside some 35 polyclonal samples showed no cross-contamination during QIAcube processing. Study-wide conclusions, independent of this receptor: Starting ART was linked to a significant rise in TRB diversity, yet even with long-term ART the diversity remained significantly lower than in transplant donor controls. Unsorted PBMC were profiled instead of sorted CD4+ and CD8+ T cells because pre-ART samples had limited cell numbers. Compared with controls, HIV repertoires had narrower CDR3 length ranges, and the network structure pointed to an antigen-experienced repertoire that shifted only slightly toward naive after ART. Expanded TRB clones identified before ART initiation dominated the repertoire at all time points, although this dominance fluctuated and declined in many PLHIV after ART. Samples dated from the mid-2000s to the late 2010s, and the ART regimens used may be less effective than current ones. Because PBMC availability was limited, only the TCR beta chain was sequenced, with no alpha chain pairing. Inferences about post-ART repertoire changes were limited because no data were available on ART adherence, viral resistance or therapy changes.

Inclusion was restricted to participants for whom at least one PBMC sample before ART initiation and at least two post-ART samples were available. All participants with HIV were treated in the United States of America. Cryopreserved samples of about 0.95-10 million PBMC were thawed and washed before DNA extraction. At the time of the earliest PBMC sample for each participant with HIV, ages ranged from 23 to 54 years. PBMC samples were contributed by each participant from 1-4 timepoints before ART initiation and 2-8 timepoints after ART initiation, with a median of 7 samples. For every participant, serial HIV viral load, CD4+ T-cell count, ART history and demographic data were obtained. A Qiagen kit on a QIAcube was used to extract genomic DNA from unsorted PBMC, with samples processed in batches of 12.

The starting material was unsorted PBMCs, obtained 0.8 years before starting antiretroviral therapy. Rearrangement joined TRBV5-4 to TRBJ1-5; TRBD1 is a weak D gene call, 6 bases matching. This sequence originates from a woman in her 40s with HIV. The encoded CDR3 is CASSFPTKGGQPQHF. The DNA sequence is as follows: TGTGCCAGCAGCTTTCCGACCAAGGGGGGTCAGCCCCAGCATTTT.